The rows below give T cell receptor beta chains drawn from one sample of a study of CD8 T cells in Susac syndrome. MiXCR, run by TCRdb on the immunoSEQ multiplex PCR reads, gives a single entry per CDR3 protein. The sample contains roughly 140,000 distinct CDR3 sequences, about 94% of which appear only once. Material for sequencing was CD8+ T cells from PBMCs. The receptor set was obtained from a human donor in good health. CDR3s include the opening cysteine and the closing phenylalanine or tryptophan. A D gene is named only where the DNA matches it firmly. Some rows have no size entry. The others give once, few or many, or a class for an expanded clone.

TRBV6-2/TRBV6-3	TRBD2	TRBJ2-7	NA	TGTGCCAGCAGTACCGGGGGGGACGAGCAGTACTTC	CASSTGGDEQYF
TRBV7-8	TRBD2	TRBJ2-5	NA	TGTGCCAGCAGCTTATCTTGGAGTAGCGGGAGGGCAAGAGAGACCCAGTACTTC	CASSLSWSSGRARETQYF
TRBV28	TRBD2	TRBJ2-1	NA	TGTGCCAGCAGGGTAATAACAGAGTACCCGGCTAGCGGGAGTAATGAGCAGTTCTTC	CASRVITEYPASGSNEQFF
TRBV30	NA	TRBJ2-7	NA	TGTGCCTGGAGTGGAACAGGGTTCTACGAGCAGTACTTC	CAWSGTGFYEQYF
TRBV29-1	TRBD1	TRBJ1-1	NA	TGCAGCGCCGTGTCCAGGGGGAATAAGGACACTGAAGCTTTCTTT	CSAVSRGNKDTEAFF
TRBV29-1	NA	TRBJ2-2	NA	TGCAGCGGCGCACTAGAGAACACCGGGGAGCTGTTTTTT	CSGALENTGELFF
TRBV2	TRBD2	TRBJ2-1	NA	TGTGCCAGCACCCAACTAGCGGGATATTACAATGAGCAGTTCTTC	CASTQLAGYYNEQFF
TRBV20-1	NA	TRBJ2-1	NA	TGCAGTGCTAGGTACAATGAGCAGTTCTTC	CSARYNEQFF
TRBV24-1	NA	TRBJ1-5	NA	TGTGCCAACTCTACTGATCAGCCCCAGCATTTT	CANSTDQPQHF
TRBV7-9	NA	TRBJ2-1	NA	TGTGCCAGCAGCTTGTTAGGACTACATGAGCAGTTCTTC	CASSLLGLHEQFF
TRBV12-3/TRBV12-4	NA	TRBJ2-7	NA	TGTGCCAGCAGTTTAGGAGCAGGGAGCACCTACGAGCAGTACTTC	CASSLGAGSTYEQYF
TRBV20-1	TRBD2	TRBJ2-1	NA	TGCAGTGCTAGTGGGACTAGCGGGAGTTTTTACAATGAGCAGTTCTTC	CSASGTSGSFYNEQFF
TRBV11-2	NA	TRBJ2-4	NA	TGTGCCAGCAGCTTAGGGCCTGGGACGGGAGAGGACAAAAACATTCAGTACTTC	CASSLGPGTGEDKNIQYF
TRBV29-1	TRBD2	TRBJ2-5	NA	TGCAGCGTTGACTCGGGACTAGCGGGAGGTCCCGAACAAGAGACCCAGTACTTC	CSVDSGLAGGPEQETQYF
TRBV4-3	NA	TRBJ2-7	NA	TGCGCCAGCAGCCAAGCCATGAGAAACTACGAGCAGTACTTC	CASSQAMRNYEQYF
TRBV12-5	TRBD2	TRBJ2-1	NA	TGTGCTAGTGGTACAATAGCGGGAGGTGTTGATGAGCAGTTCTTC	CASGTIAGGVDEQFF
TRBV2	NA	TRBJ2-5	NA	TGTGCCAGCAGTGATTCCGCCTCCTCCCCCCCCTTTGAGACCCAGTACTTC	CASSDSASSPPFETQYF
TRBV20-1	NA	TRBJ2-2	NA	TGCAGTGCTAGAGATCGTAGAACCCCCGGGGAGCTGTTTTTT	CSARDRRTPGELFF
TRBV3-1	NA	TRBJ2-3	NA	TGTGCCACCCGGGAGACAGATACGCAGTATTTT	CATRETDTQYF
TRBV2	NA	TRBJ1-2	NA	TGTGCCAGCAGTGCCCCATTGATAGGGGACTATGGCTACACCTTC	CASSAPLIGDYGYTF
TRBV6-2/TRBV6-3	TRBD1	TRBJ1-5	NA	TGTGCCAGCAGTTACTCGACAGGGACAAATCAGCCCCAGCATTTT	CASSYSTGTNQPQHF
TRBV20-1	NA	TRBJ2-7	once	TGCAGTGCTAAGTCGGCAAGCTCCTACGAGCAGTACTTC	CSAKSASSYEQYF
TRBV5-4	NA	TRBJ2-1	NA	TGTGCCAGCAGCCTACTAGCCTCCGAGTACAATGAGCAGTTCTTC	CASSLLASEYNEQFF
TRBV3-1	NA	TRBJ1-1	NA	TGTGCCAGCAGCCAATTACCAGGGTATCAGGACACTGAAGCTTTCTTT	CASSQLPGYQDTEAFF
TRBV7-2	NA	TRBJ1-5	NA	TGTGCCAGCAGCTTAGTGGCACCAAATCAGCCCCAGCATTTT	CASSLVAPNQPQHF
TRBV29-1	NA	TRBJ1-5	NA	TGCAGCGTTGAGTTGGGCACTCCGGGACAGCCCCAGCATTTT	CSVELGTPGQPQHF
TRBV20-1	TRBD2	TRBJ2-1	NA	TGCAGTGCAAGACTAGCGGGGTCCTACAATGAGCAGTTCTTC	CSARLAGSYNEQFF
TRBV15	NA	TRBJ2-7	NA	TGTGCCACCAGCAGATCTCCCAAGATAAAAGTCTACGAGCAGTACTTC	CATSRSPKIKVYEQYF
TRBV29-1	NA	TRBJ2-2	NA	TGCAGCGTGGCTCCCGGGACCCGAGGGGAGCTGTTTTTT	CSVAPGTRGELFF
TRBV13	TRBD1	TRBJ2-5	NA	TGTGCCAGCAGCTCCAGGGGGCGCGGCCAAGAGACCCAGTACTTC	CASSSRGRGQETQYF
TRBV20-1	NA	TRBJ1-2	once	TGCAGTGCTAGAGATACGGCAGAGATCTATGGCTACACCTTC	CSARDTAEIYGYTF
TRBV27	NA	TRBJ2-3	NA	TGTGCCAGCAGTTTGGTGCTGGAGCGAACAGATACGCAGTATTTT	CASSLVLERTDTQYF
TRBV20-1	NA	TRBJ2-1	NA	TGCAGTGCTAGCCCAGGGGGAGGGTGGGAGCAGTTCTTC	CSASPGGGWEQFF
TRBV4-1	NA	TRBJ2-7	few	TGCGCCAGCAGCCAACAGATAAACTACGAGCAGTACTTC	CASSQQINYEQYF
TRBV28	TRBD2	TRBJ2-1	NA	TGTGCCAGCAGTTTGCGGGAGGGCCTGGACAATGAGCAGTTCTTC	CASSLREGLDNEQFF
TRBV6-5	NA	TRBJ2-3	NA	TGTGCCAGCAGTTACGGGAGAAGCACAGATACGCAGTATTTT	CASSYGRSTDTQYF
TRBV11-2	NA	TRBJ1-1	NA	TGTGCCAGCAGCCGATCGGGCCCGGGAGCTTTCTTT	CASSRSGPGAFF
TRBV20-1	TRBD1	TRBJ1-2	NA	TGCAGTGCCACGGACAGGGGCTATGGCTACACCTTC	CSATDRGYGYTF
TRBV7-9	NA	TRBJ2-1	NA	TGTGCCAGCAGCTTAGGGGCGGGACCCTCCTACAATGAGCAGTTCTTC	CASSLGAGPSYNEQFF
TRBV28	NA	TRBJ2-5	NA	TGTGCCAGCATTAAATCAGCGTACCAAGAGACCCAGTACTTC	CASIKSAYQETQYF